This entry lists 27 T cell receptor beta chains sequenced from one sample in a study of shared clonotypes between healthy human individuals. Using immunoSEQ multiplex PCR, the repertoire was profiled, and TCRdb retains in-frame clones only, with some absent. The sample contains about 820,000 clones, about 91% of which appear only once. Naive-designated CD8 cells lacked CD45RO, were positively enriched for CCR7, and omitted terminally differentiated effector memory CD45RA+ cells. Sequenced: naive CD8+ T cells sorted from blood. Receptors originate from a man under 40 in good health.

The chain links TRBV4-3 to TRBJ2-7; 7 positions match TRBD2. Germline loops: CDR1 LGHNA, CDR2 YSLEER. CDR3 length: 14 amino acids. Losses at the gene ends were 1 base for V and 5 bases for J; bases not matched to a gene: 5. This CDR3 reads CASSQVRLAHEQYF. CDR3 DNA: TGCGCCAGCAGCCAAGTCCGACTAGCCCACGAGCAGTACTTC.

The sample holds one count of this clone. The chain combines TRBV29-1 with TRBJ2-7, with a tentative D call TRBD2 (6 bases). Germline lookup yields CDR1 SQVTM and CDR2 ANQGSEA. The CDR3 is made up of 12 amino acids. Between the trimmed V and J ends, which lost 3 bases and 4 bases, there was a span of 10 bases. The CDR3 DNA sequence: TGCAGCGTTGAGGAGGGGAATTACGAGCAGTACTTC. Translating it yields CSVEEGNYEQYF.

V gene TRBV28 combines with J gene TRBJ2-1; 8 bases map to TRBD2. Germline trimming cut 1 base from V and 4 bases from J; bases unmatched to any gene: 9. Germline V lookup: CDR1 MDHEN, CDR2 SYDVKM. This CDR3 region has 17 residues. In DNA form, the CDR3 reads TGTGCCAGCAGTTTATTGGCGGGAGGTGGCCCATACAATGAGCAGTTCTTC. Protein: CASSLLAGGGPYNEQFF.

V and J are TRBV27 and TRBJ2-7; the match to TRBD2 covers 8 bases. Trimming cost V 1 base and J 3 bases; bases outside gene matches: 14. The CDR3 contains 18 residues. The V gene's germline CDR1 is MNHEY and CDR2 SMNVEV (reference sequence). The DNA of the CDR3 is TGTGCCAGCAGTTTATTCTGGCGGGAGGAAATTGGGGGCTACGAGCAGTACTTC. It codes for CASSLFWREEIGGYEQYF.

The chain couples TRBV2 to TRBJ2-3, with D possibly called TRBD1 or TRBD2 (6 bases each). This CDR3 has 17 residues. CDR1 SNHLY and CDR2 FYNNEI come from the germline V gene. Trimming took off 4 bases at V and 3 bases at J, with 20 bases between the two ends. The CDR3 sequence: CASSVPRGATGTDTQYF. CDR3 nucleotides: TGTGCCAGCAGTGTGCCTAGGGGGGCGACGGGGACAGATACGCAGTATTTT. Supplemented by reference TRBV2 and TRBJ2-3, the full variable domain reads EPEVTQTPSHQVTQMGQEVILRCVPISNHLYFYWYRQILGQKVEFLVSFYNNEISEKSEIFDDQFSVERPDGSNFTLKIRSTKLEDSAMYFCASSVPRGATGTDTQYFGPGTRLTVL.

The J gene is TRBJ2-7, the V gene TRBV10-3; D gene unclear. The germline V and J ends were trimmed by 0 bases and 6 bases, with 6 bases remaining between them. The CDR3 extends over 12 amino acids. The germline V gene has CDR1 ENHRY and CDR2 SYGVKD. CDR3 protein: CAISESTSEQYF. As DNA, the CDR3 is TGTGCCATCAGTGAGTCGACAAGCGAGCAGTACTTC.

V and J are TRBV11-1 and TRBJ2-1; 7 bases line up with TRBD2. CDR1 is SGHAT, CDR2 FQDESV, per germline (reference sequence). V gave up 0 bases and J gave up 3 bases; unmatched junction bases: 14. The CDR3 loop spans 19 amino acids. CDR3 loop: CASSLALQGGAMIYNEQFF. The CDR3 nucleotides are TGTGCCAGCAGCTTAGCCCTCCAGGGAGGGGCGATGATCTACAATGAGCAGTTCTTC.

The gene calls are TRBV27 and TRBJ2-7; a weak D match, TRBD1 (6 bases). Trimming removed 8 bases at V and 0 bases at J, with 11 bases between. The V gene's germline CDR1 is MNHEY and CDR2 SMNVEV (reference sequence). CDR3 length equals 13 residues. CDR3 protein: CASGSGASYEQYF. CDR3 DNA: TGTGCCAGCGGTTCAGGGGCCTCCTACGAGCAGTACTTC.

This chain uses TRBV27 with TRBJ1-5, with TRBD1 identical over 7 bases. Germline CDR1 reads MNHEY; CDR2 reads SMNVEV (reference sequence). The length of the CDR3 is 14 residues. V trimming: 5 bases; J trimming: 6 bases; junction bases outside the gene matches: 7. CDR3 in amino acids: CASSPQGVVQPQHF. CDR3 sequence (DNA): TGTGCCAGCAGTCCTCAGGGGGTAGTTCAGCCCCAGCATTTT.

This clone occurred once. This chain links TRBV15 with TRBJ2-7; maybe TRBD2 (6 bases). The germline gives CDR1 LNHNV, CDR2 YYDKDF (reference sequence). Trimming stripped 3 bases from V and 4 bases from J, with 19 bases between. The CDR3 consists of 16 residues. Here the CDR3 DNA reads TGTGCCACCAGCAGTTCTCGACACGGGAGCCGATACGAGCAGTACTTC. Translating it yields CATSSSRHGSRYEQYF.

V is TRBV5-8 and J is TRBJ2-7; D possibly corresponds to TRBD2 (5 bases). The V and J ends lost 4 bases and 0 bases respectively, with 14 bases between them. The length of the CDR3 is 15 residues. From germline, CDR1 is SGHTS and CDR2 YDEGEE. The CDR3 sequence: CASSPAAGYSYEQYF. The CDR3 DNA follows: TGTGCCAGCAGCCCGGCGGCGGGCTACTCCTACGAGCAGTACTTC.

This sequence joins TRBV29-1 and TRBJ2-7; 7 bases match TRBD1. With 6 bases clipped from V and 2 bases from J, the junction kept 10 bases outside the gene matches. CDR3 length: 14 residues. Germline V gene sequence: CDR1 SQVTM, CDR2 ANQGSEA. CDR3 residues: CSVVTGDLPYEQYF. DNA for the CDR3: TGCAGCGTGGTAACAGGGGACCTGCCCTACGAGCAGTACTTC.

CDR3 coding DNA: TGCAGCGCACGGACAGGGGTGAGGGATACGCAGTATTTT. It specifies CSARTGVRDTQYF. The chain is built from TRBV29-1 and TRBJ2-3; 9 positions agree with TRBD1. This CDR3 comprises 13 residues. Trimming at V came to 7 bases and at J to 6 bases, leaving 8 bases not matched to a gene. Germline CDR1 and CDR2: SQVTM and ANQGSEA.

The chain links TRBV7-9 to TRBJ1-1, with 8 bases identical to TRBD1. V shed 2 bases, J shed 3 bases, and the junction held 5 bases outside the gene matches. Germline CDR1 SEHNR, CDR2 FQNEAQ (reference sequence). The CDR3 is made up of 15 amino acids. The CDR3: CASSLTTGAYTEAFF. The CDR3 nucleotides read TGTGCCAGCAGCTTAACGACAGGGGCGTACACTGAAGCTTTCTTT.

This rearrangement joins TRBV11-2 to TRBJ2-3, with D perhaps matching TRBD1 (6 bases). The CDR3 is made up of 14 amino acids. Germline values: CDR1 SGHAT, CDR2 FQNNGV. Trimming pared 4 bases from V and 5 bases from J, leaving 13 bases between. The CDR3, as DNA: TGTGCCAGCAGCTCTGGACAGTCCAGAGATACGCAGTATTTT. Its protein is CASSSGQSRDTQYF. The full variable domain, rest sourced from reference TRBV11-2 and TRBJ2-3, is EAGVAQSPRYKIIEKRQSVAFWCNPISGHATLYWYQQILGQGPKLLIQFQNNGVVDDSQLPKDRFSAERLKGVDSTLKIQPAKLEDSAVYLCASSSGQSRDTQYFGPGTRLTVL.

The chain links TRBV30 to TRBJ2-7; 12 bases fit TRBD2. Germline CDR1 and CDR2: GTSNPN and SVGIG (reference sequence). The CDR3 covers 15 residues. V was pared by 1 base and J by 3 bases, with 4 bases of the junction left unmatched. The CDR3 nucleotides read TGTGCCTGGAGTGGACTAGCGGGAGAGGACTACGAGCAGTACTTC. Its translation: CAWSGLAGEDYEQYF. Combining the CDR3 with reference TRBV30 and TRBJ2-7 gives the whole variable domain SQTIHQWPATLVQPVGSPLSLECTVEGTSNPNLYWYRQAAGRGLQLLFYSVGIGQISSEVPQNLSASRPQDRQFILSSKKLLLSDSGFYLCAWSGLAGEDYEQYFGPGTRLTVT.

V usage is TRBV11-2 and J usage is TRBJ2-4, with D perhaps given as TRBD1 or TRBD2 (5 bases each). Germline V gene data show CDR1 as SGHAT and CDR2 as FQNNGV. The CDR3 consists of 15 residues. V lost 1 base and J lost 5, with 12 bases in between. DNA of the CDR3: TGTGCCAGCAGCTTAGGCTCCGGGACCCAAAACATTCAGTACTTC. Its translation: CASSLGSGTQNIQYF.

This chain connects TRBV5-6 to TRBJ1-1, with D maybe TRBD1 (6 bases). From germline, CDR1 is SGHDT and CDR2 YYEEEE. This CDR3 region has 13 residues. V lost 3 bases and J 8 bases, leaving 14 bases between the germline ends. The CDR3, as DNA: TGTGCCAGCAGCTGGGGGGCGGACAGCGAAGCTTTCTTT. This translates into CASSWGADSEAFF.

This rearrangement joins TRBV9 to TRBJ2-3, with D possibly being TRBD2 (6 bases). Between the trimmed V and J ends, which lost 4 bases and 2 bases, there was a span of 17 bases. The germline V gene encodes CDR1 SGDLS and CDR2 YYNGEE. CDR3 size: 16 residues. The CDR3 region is CASSPPRESVTDTQYF. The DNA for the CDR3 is TGTGCCAGCAGCCCCCCCCGGGAGAGTGTCACAGATACGCAGTATTTT.

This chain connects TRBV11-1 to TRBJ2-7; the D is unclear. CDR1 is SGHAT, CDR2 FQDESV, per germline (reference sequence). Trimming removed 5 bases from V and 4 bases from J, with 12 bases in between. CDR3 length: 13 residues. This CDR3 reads CASSPGPRYEQYF. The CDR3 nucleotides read TGTGCCAGCAGCCCCGGACCGAGGTACGAGCAGTACTTC.

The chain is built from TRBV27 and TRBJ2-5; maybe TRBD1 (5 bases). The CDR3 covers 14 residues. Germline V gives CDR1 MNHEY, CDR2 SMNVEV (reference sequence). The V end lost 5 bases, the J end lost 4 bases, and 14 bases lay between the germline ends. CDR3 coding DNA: TGTGCCAGCAGTCCCCAGGGTACGGGAGAGACCCAGTACTTC. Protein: CASSPQGTGETQYF.

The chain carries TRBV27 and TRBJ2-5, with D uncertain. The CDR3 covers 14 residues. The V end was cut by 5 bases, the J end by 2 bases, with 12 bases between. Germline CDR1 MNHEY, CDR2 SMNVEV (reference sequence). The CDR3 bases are TGTGCCAGCAGTGTCCACTGGGGACAAGAGACCCAGTACTTC. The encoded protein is CASSVHWGQETQYF.

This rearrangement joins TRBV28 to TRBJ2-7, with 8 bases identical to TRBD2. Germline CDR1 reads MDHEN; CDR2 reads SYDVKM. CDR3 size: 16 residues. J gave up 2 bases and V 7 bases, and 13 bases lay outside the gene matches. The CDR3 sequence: CASISTSASPTYEQYF. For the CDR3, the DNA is TGTGCCAGCATCTCGACTAGCGCTAGCCCCACCTACGAGCAGTACTTC.

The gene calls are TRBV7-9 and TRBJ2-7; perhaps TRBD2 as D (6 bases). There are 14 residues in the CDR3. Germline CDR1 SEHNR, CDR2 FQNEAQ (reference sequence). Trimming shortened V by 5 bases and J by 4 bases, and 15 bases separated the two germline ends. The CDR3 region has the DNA TGTGCCAGCAGCCCTGGAGGGCCTCAATACGAGCAGTACTTC. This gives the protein CASSPGGPQYEQYF.

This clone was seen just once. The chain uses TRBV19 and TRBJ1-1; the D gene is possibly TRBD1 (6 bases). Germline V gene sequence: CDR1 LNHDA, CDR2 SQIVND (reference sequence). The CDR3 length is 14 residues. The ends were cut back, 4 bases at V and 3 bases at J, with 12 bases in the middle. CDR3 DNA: TGTGCCAGTAGTAAGAGACAGGTGGACACTGAAGCTTTCTTT. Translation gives CASSKRQVDTEAFF.

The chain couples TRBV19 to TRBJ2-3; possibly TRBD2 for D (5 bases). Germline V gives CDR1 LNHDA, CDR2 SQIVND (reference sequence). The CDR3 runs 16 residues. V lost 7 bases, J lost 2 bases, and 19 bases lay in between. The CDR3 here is CASKARSVDYTDTQYF. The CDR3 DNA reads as TGTGCCAGTAAGGCGAGAAGCGTAGACTACACAGATACGCAGTATTTT. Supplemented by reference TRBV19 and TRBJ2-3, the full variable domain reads DGGITQSPKYLFRKEGQNVTLSCEQNLNHDAMYWYRQDPGQGLRLIYYSQIVNDFQKGDIAEGYSVSREKKESFPLTVTSAQKNPTAFYLCASKARSVDYTDTQYFGPGTRLTVL.

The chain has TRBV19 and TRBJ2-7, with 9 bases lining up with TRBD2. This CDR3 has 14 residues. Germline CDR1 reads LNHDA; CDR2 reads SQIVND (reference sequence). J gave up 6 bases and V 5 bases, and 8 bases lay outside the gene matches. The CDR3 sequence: CASSPIVAGVEQYF. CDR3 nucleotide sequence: TGTGCCAGTAGTCCCATTGTAGCGGGAGTCGAGCAGTACTTC.